These 6 T cell receptor beta chains were all obtained from the same sample, sequenced in a study of CD8 T cells in ankylosing spondylitis. TCRdb re-derived calls from the 5' RACE reads in MiXCR, one entry per CDR3 protein. Of about 840,000 distinct CDR3 sequences listed, around 11% are singletons. Notes on the study in general: It appeared that ankylosing spondylitis blood was characterized by a TCR beta motif of about 8 highly homologous variants.

Their target antigens are unknown. Sequencing was done on a sample of blood, either unsorted or a sorted T cell fraction (not recorded which). The origin of the receptors is a male donor with ankylosing spondylitis.

This clonotype has a handful of counts. For the CDR3, the DNA is TGTGCCAGCAGCGCACGGGGAGGCCTCGCCTACACCTTC. It encodes CASSARGGLAYTF. The V and J genes are TRBV12-3 or TRBV12-4 and TRBJ1-2, with D unresolved. Trimming took 6 bases from V and 10 from J, leaving 18 bases between them. This CDR3 is built from 13 residues.

This clonotype appeared many times. The J gene is TRBJ1-5, the V gene TRBV12-3 or TRBV12-4, with D possibly TRBD1 on 5 matching bases. The CDR3 totals 16 residues. Trimming left V 6 bases short and J 3 bases short, with 18 bases between. CDR3 residues: CASRKGRGEINQPQHF. CDR3 DNA sequence: TGTGCCAGCAGGAAAGGTAGGGGTGAAATCAATCAGCCCCAGCATTTT.

The rearrangement links TRBV5-1 to TRBJ2-1, with 8 bases fitting TRBD2. Unmatched junction bases numbered 5, after V lost 0 bases and J lost 3 bases. Per the germline V gene, CDR1 is SGHRS and CDR2 is YFSETQ. The CDR3 is made up of 16 amino acids. The CDR3 reads CASSLGAAGDYNEQFF. The CDR3 DNA is TGCGCCAGCAGCTTGGGGGCAGCGGGAGACTACAATGAGCAGTTCTTC.

The rearrangement links TRBV20-1 to TRBJ2-1; 7 bases line up with TRBD2. V lost 4 bases to trimming and J lost 3 bases; unmatched junction nucleotides: 3. This CDR3 spans 13 amino acids. CDR1 DFQATT and CDR2 SNEGSKA come from the germline V gene (reference sequence). CDR3 amino acids: CSAKSGIYNEQFF. Written as DNA, the CDR3 is TGCAGTGCTAAAAGCGGGATCTACAATGAGCAGTTCTTC.

The rearrangement uses TRBV7-2 and TRBJ2-1; weak D call: TRBD2 (6 bases). Germline assignment: CDR1 SGHTA and CDR2 FQGNSA. Trimming cost V 3 bases and J 10 bases, with 10 bases left between them. The CDR3 is 12 residues long. The CDR3 sequence: CASSFGGGEQFF. In nucleotides, the CDR3 is TGTGCCAGCAGCTTCGGGGGTGGAGAGCAGTTCTTC.

This clonotype has a count of ten or more. This rearrangement joins TRBV29-1 to TRBJ2-1; no definite D call. The CDR3 consists of 11 residues. The germline gives CDR1 SQVTM, CDR2 ANQGSEA. Trimming cost V 4 bases and J 5 bases, with 6 bases left between them. CDR3 amino acids: CSVVTHNEQFF. CDR3 nucleotide sequence: TGCAGCGTTGTGACTCACAATGAGCAGTTCTTC.